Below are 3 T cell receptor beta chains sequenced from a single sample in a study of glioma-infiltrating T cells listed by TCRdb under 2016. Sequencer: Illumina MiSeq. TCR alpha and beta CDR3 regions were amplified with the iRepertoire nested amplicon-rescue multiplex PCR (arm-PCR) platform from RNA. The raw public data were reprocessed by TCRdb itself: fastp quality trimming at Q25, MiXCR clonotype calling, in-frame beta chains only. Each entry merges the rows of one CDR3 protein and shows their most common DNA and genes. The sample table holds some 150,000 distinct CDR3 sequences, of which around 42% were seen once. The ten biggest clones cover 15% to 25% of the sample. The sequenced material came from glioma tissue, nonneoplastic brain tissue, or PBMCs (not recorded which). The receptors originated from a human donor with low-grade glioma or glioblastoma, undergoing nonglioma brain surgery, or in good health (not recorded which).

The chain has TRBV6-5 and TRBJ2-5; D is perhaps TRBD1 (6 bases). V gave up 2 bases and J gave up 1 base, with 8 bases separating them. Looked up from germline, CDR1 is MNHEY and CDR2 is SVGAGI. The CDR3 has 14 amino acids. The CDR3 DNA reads TGTGCCAGCAGTTACGGGGGCTCCCAAGAGACCCAGTACTTC. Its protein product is CASSYGGSQETQYF.

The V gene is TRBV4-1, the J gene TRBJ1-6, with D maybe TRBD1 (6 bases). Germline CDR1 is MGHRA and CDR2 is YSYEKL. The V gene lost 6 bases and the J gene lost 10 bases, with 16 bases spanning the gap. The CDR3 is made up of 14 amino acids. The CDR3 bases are TGCGCCAGCAGAGAAGGACAGCCTGGGTCACCCCTCCACTTT. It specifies CASREGQPGSPLHF.

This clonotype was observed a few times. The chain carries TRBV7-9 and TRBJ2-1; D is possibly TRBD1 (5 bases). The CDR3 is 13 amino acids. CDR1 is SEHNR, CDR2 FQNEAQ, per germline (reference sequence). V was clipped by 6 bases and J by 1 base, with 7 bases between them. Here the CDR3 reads CASSRGSYNEQFF. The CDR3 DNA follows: TGTGCCAGCAGTAGGGGTTCCTACAATGAGCAGTTCTTC.